A single sample gave rise to the 19 T cell receptor beta chains below, sequenced in a study of T-cell memory formation after mild COVID-19. TCRdb re-called the 5' RACE reads with MiXCR, one entry per CDR3 protein. The sample lists approximately 300,000 distinct CDR3 sequences, about 15% occurring once. Sample: PBMCs or a T cell subset sorted from them (not recorded which). These receptors all come from a man between 18 and 35 years old who had mild COVID-19 (a few samples of this study predate the infection). Cell type and time point are not known.

The J gene is TRBJ2-1, the V gene TRBV9; the D gene is possibly TRBD1 (5 bases). Trimming removed 0 bases at V and 0 bases at J, with 10 bases between. The CDR3 runs to 16 residues. Germline-derived CDR1 and CDR2 are SGDLS and YYNGEE. DNA of the CDR3: TGTGCCAGCAGCGTAGGGGGCTGGAGCTCCTACAATGAGCAGTTCTTC. It yields the protein CASSVGGWSSYNEQFF.

The sample holds a few counts of this clonotype. V and J are TRBV20-1 and TRBJ1-2; TRBD1 agrees at 7 bases. Germline CDR1 and CDR2: DFQATT and SNEGSKA (reference sequence). The CDR3 spans 13 residues. V lost 6 bases and J lost 2; bases outside the gene matches: 6. CDR3 protein: CSAGTGANYGYTF. CDR3 coding DNA: TGCAGTGCCGGTACAGGGGCAAACTATGGCTACACCTTC.

The chain links TRBV20-1 to TRBJ1-3, with D perhaps matching TRBD1 (5 bases). The CDR3 is 14 amino acids. Trimming removed 4 bases from V and 6 bases from J, with 16 bases in between. Per the germline V gene, CDR1 is DFQATT and CDR2 is SNEGSKA (reference sequence). CDR3 bases: TGCAGTGCTAACCGGGACCTAGGGGTAAACACCATATATTTT. Translating it yields CSANRDLGVNTIYF.

There are many counts of this clonotype. The genes are TRBV20-1 and TRBJ2-3; TRBD2 aligns across 10 bases. Losses at the gene ends were 1 base for V and 6 bases for J; bases not matched to a gene: 4. This CDR3 region has 14 residues. CDR1 and CDR2 from the germline V gene are DFQATT and SNEGSKA (reference sequence). This CDR3 reads CSARGGSGGDTQYF. The DNA for the CDR3 is TGCAGTGCTAGAGGAGGTAGCGGGGGGGATACGCAGTATTTT.

Note on this clonotype: With a much larger clone just one base away, this may be a read error. V and J are TRBV20-1 and TRBJ2-1; possibly TRBD1 for D (6 bases). The V gene's germline CDR1 is DFQATT and CDR2 SNEGSKA (reference sequence). This CDR3 region has 14 residues. V lost 1 base to trimming and J lost 0 bases, with 7 bases between them. The CDR3, as DNA: TGCAGTGCTAGAGGAGGGGGCTCCTACAATGAGCAGTTCTTC. Its translation: CSARGGGSYNEQFF.

This chain's CDR3 is CASSQDGQGSQPQHF. CDR3 bases: TGCGCCAGCAGCCAGGACGGACAGGGAAGTCAGCCCCAGCATTTT. The genes are TRBV4-3 and TRBJ1-5; 8 bases match TRBD1. The J segment lost 6 bases and the V segment lost 3 bases, leaving 7 bases of the junction unmatched. Looked up from germline, CDR1 is LGHNA and CDR2 is YSLEER. CDR3 length equals 15 residues.

This chain connects TRBV14 to TRBJ1-2; D call uncertain. The CDR3 spans 15 residues. V lost 2 bases, J lost 0 bases, and 10 bases lay in between. Germline-derived CDR1 and CDR2 are SGHDN and FVKESK. In DNA, the CDR3 is TGTGCCAGCAGCCAACTTAACGGAGCTAACTATGGCTACACCTTC. Translating gives CASSQLNGANYGYTF.

This clonotype has a count of ten or more. The V call is TRBV20-1, the J call TRBJ2-3, with 9 bases fitting TRBD1. The CDR3 totals 18 residues. Germline-derived CDR1 and CDR2 are DFQATT and SNEGSKA (reference sequence). V was pared by 3 bases and J by 0 bases, with 13 bases of the junction left unmatched. The CDR3 DNA is TGCAGTGCTAGCCGGGACAGGGAAGTTTTAACTAGCACAGATACGCAGTATTTT. This gives the protein CSASRDREVLTSTDTQYF.

This clonotype was seen many times. This chain connects TRBV29-1 to TRBJ1-2; the match to TRBD1 covers 9 bases. The V gene's germline CDR1 is SQVTM and CDR2 ANQGSEA. This CDR3 region has 13 residues. The junction had 4 bases not matched to a gene; V was cut back by 7 bases and J by 1 base. The CDR3 DNA reads as TGCAGCGCCGGACAGGGGATTAACTATGGCTACACCTTC. Residues: CSAGQGINYGYTF.

V usage is TRBV12-3 or TRBV12-4 and J usage is TRBJ1-5; TRBD1 matches 10 bases. V shed 4 bases, J shed 6 bases, and the junction held 3 bases outside the gene matches. The CDR3 runs to 14 residues. CDR3 nucleotides: TGTGCCAGCAGTTCCGGGACAGGGGTTCAGCCCCAGCATTTT. As protein: CASSSGTGVQPQHF.

The chain has TRBV3-1 and TRBJ1-4, with D maybe TRBD1 (5 bases). The ends were cut back, 3 bases at V and 10 bases at J, with 12 bases in the middle. The germline gives CDR1 LGHDT, CDR2 YNNKEL (reference sequence). The CDR3 loop spans 13 amino acids. CDR3 region: CASSQSGYGKLFF. Written as DNA, the CDR3 is TGTGCCAGCAGCCAGTCAGGGTATGGAAAACTGTTTTTT.

The J gene is TRBJ1-1, the V gene TRBV4-1; D gene unclear. The CDR3 is 18 residues long. Trimming shortened V by 0 bases and J by 0 bases, and 17 bases separated the two germline ends. The V gene's germline CDR1 is MGHRA and CDR2 YSYEKL. CDR3 sequence: CASSQDSGRTFMNTEAFF. CDR3 bases: TGCGCCAGCAGCCAAGATTCCGGCAGGACCTTTATGAACACTGAAGCTTTCTTT.

This chain connects TRBV7-9 to TRBJ2-2, with D hard to call. The CDR3 is 15 residues long. With 3 bases removed from V and 3 bases from J, the gap between germline ends came to 11 bases. The germline V gene has CDR1 SEHNR and CDR2 FQNEAQ (reference sequence). CDR3 amino acids: CASSFATVYTGELFF. DNA for the CDR3: TGTGCCAGCAGCTTCGCTACAGTTTACACCGGGGAGCTGTTTTTT.

V gene TRBV24-1 combines with J gene TRBJ2-3; D unclear. The CDR3 consists of 14 residues. Germline V gives CDR1 KGHDR, CDR2 SFDVKD. Trimming removed 4 bases at V and 3 bases at J, with 10 bases between. The CDR3 DNA reads as TGTGCCACCAGTGACTTGGATACAACAGATACGCAGTATTTT. Encoded protein: CATSDLDTTDTQYF.

V usage is TRBV5-1 and J usage is TRBJ2-2, with 8 bases lining up with TRBD1. CDR3 length equals 15 residues. Germline loops: CDR1 SGHRS, CDR2 YFSETQ. V dropped 3 bases and J dropped 0; count of bases not matched to a gene: 1. CDR3 residues: CASSWTGPNTGELFF. The CDR3 nucleotides read TGCGCCAGCAGCTGGACAGGGCCGAACACCGGGGAGCTGTTTTTT.

This clonotype has only a few counts. The V gene is TRBV4-3, the J gene TRBJ1-3, with 8 bases identical to TRBD1. Per germline, CDR1 LGHNA and CDR2 YSLEER. The CDR3 is made up of 17 amino acids. J lost 4 bases, V lost 3 bases, and 11 bases had no gene match. CDR3: CASSQEGQGLSGNTIYF. CDR3 in DNA: TGCGCCAGCAGCCAGGAAGGACAGGGCCTCTCGGGAAACACCATATATTTT.

This clonotype was picked up many times. One end of the junction varies from germline; a read error may be responsible. The J gene is TRBJ2-1, the V gene TRBV5-4; a possible D gene is TRBD2 (6 bases). The germline gives CDR1 SGHNT, CDR2 YYREEE (reference sequence). There are 13 residues in the CDR3. Here the CDR3 reads CASSLAGGNEQFF. The CDR3 nucleotides are TGCGCCAGCAGCTTGGCCGGGGGAAATGAGCAGTTCTTC.

There are a few counts of this clonotype. The rearrangement uses TRBV3-1 and TRBJ2-7, with D uncertain. Germline V gives CDR1 LGHDT, CDR2 YNNKEL (reference sequence). The CDR3 is made up of 12 amino acids. Trimming removed 6 bases at V and 3 bases at J, with 9 bases between. As DNA, the CDR3 is TGTGCCAGCAGTACAGAAGTCTACGAGCAGTACTTC. Protein product: CASSTEVYEQYF.

The J gene is TRBJ2-2, the V gene TRBV12-3 or TRBV12-4; 7 nucleotides align to TRBD1. The CDR3 spans 16 residues. V trimming: 6 bases; J trimming: 4 bases; junction bases outside the gene matches: 11. CDR3 sequence (DNA): TGTGCCAGCAGCCTCCGGACAGGTGGAAGCACCGGGGAGCTGTTTTTT. Amino acid sequence: CASSLRTGGSTGELFF.